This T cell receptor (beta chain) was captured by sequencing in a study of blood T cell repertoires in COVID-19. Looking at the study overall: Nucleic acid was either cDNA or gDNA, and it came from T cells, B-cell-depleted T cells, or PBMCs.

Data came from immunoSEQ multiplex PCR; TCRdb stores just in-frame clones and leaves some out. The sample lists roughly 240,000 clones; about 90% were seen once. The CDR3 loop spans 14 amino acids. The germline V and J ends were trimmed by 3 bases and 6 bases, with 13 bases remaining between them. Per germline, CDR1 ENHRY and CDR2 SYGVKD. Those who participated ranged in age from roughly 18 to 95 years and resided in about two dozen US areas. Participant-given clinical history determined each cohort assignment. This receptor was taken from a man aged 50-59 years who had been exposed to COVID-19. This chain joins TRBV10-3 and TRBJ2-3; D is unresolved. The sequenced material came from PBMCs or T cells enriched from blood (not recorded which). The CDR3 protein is CAISDGRYGDTQYF. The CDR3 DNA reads TGTGCCATCAGTGACGGTCGATACGGGGATACGCAGTATTTT.